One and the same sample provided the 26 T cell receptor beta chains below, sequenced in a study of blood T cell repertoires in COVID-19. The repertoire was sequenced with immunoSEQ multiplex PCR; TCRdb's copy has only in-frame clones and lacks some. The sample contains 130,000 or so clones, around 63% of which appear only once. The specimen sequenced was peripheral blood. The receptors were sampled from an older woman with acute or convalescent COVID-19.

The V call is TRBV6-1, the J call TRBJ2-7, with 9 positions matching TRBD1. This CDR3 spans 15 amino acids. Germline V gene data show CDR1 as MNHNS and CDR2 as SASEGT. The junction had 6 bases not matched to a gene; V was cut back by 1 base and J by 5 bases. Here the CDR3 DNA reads TGTGCCAGCAGTGAAGAGGAGACAGGGGGGGACGAGCAGTACTTC. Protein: CASSEEETGGDEQYF.

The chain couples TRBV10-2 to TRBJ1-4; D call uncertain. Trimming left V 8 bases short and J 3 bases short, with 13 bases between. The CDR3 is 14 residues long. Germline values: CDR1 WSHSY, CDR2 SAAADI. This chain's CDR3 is CASQSRQANEKLFF. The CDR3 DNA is TGCGCCAGCCAGAGTAGGCAGGCTAATGAAAAACTGTTTTTT.

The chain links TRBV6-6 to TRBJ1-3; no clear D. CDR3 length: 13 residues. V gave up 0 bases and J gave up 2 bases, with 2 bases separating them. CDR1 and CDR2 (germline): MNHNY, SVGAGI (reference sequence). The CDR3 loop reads CASSYSAGNTIYF. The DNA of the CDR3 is TGTGCCAGCAGTTACTCCGCTGGAAACACCATATATTTT.

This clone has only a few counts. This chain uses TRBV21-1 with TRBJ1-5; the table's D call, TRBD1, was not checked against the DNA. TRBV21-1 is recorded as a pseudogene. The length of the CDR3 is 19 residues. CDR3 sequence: CASSKGKVGQPYSNQPQHF. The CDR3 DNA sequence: TGTGCCAGCAGCAAAGGGAAGGTGGGACAGCCTTATAGCAATCAGCCCCAGCATTTT.

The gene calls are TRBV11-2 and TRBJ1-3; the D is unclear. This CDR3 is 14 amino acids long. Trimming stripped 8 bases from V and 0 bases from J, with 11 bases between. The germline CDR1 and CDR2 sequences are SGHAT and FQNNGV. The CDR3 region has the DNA TGTGCCAGCGGACTGACACCCTCTGGAAACACCATATATTTT. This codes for CASGLTPSGNTIYF.

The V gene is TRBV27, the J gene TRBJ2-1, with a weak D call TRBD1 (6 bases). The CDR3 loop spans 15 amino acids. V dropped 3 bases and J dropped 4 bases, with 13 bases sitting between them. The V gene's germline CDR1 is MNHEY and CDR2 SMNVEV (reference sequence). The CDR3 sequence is CASSFRGSPYNEQFF. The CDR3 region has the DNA TGTGCCAGCAGTTTTAGGGGGAGCCCATACAATGAGCAGTTCTTC.

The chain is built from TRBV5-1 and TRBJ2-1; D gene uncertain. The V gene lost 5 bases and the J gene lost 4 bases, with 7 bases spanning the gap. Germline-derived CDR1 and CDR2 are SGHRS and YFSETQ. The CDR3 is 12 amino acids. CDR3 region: CASRAEYNEQFF. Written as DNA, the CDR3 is TGCGCCAGCAGGGCGGAGTACAATGAGCAGTTCTTC.

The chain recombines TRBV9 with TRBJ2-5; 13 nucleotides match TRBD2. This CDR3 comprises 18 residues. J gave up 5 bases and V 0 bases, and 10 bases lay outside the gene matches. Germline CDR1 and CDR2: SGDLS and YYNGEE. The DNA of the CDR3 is TGTGCCAGCAGCGTAGGGACTAGCGGGAGTTTTTACATGGAGACCCAGTACTTC. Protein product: CASSVGTSGSFYMETQYF.

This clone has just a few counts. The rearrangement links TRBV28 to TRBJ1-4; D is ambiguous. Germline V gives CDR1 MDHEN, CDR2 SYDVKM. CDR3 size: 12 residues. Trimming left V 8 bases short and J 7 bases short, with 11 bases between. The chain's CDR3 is CASRVFGEKLFF. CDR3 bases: TGTGCCAGCCGAGTTTTTGGTGAAAAACTGTTTTTT.

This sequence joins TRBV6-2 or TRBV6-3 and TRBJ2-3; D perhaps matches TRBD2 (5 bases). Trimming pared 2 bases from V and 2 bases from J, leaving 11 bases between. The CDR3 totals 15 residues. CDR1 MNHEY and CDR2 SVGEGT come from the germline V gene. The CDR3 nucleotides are TGTGCCAGCAGTTACGACTATGAGGACACAGATACGCAGTATTTT. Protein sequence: CASSYDYEDTDTQYF.

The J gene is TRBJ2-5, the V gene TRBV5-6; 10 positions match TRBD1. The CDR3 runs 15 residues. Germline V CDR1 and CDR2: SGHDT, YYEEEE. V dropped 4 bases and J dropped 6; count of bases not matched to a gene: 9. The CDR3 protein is CASSRWTGGEKTQYF. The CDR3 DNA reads TGTGCCAGCAGCAGATGGACAGGGGGGGAAAAGACCCAGTACTTC.

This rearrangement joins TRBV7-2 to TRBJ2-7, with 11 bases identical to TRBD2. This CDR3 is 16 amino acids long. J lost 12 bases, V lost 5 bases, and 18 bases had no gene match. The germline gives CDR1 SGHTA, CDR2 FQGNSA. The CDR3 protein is CASSPGGASGRRERYF. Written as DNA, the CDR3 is TGTGCCAGCAGCCCAGGGGGGGCTAGCGGGAGGAGGGAAAGGTACTTC. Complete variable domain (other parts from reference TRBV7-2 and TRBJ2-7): GAGVSQSPSNKVTEKGKDVELRCDPISGHTALYWYRQSLGQGLEFLIYFQGNSAPDKSGLPSDRFSAERTGGSVSTLTIQRTQQEDSAVYLCASSPGGASGRRERYFGPGTRLTVT.

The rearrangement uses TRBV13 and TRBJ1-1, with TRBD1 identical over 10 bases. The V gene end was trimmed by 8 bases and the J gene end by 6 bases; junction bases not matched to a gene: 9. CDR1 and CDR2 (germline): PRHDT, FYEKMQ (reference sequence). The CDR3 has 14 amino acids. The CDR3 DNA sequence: TGTGCCAGCCGACAGGGGGCAGGGAGGGCTGAAGCTTTCTTT. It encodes CASRQGAGRAEAFF. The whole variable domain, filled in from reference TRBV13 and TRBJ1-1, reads AAGVIQSPRHLIKEKRETATLKCYPIPRHDTVYWYQQGPGQDPQFLISFYEKMQSDKGSIPDRFSAQQFSDYHSELNMSSLELGDSALYFCASRQGAGRAEAFFGQGTRLTVV.

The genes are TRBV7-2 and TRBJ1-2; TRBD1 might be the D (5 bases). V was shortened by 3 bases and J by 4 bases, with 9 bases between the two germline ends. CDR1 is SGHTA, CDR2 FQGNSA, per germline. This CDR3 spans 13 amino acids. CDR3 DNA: TGTGCCAGCAGCTTCGACAGAACCTATGGCTACACCTTC. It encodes CASSFDRTYGYTF.

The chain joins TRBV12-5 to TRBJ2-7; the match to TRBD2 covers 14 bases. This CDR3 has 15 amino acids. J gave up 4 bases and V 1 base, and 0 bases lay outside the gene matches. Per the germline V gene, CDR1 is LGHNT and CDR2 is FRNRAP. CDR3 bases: TGTGCTAGTGGTTTGGGACTAGCGGGAGGGTACGAGCAGTACTTC. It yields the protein CASGLGLAGGYEQYF.

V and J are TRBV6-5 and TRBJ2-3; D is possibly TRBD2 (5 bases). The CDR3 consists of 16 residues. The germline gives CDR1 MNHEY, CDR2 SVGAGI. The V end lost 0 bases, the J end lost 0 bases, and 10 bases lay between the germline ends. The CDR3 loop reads CASSYSSWESTDTQYF. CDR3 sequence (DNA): TGTGCCAGCAGTTACTCTTCGTGGGAGAGCACAGATACGCAGTATTTT.

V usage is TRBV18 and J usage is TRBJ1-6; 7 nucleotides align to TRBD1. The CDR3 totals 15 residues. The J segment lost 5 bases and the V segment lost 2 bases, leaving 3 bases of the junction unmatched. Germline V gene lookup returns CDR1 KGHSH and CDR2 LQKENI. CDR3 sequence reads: CASSPMGQNNSPLHF. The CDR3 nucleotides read TGTGCCAGCTCACCAATGGGACAGAATAATTCACCCCTCCACTTT.

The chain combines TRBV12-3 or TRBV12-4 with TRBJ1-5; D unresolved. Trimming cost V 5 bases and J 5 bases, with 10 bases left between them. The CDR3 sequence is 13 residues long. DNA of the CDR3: TGTGCCAGCAGTCCCGACATCGATCAGCCCCAGCATTTT. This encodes CASSPDIDQPQHF.

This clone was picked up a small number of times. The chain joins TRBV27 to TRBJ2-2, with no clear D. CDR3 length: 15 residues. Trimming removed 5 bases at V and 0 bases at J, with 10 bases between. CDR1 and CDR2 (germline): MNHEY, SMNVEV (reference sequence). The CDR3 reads CASSPGTANTGELFF. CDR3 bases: TGTGCCAGCAGTCCCGGCACAGCGAACACCGGGGAGCTGTTTTTT.

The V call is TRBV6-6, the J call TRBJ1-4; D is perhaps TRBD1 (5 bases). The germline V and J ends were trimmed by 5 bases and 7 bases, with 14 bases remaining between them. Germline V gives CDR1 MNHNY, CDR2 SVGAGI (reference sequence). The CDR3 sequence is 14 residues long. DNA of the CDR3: TGTGCCAGCAGTCCCCACACAGGAACTGAAAAACTGTTTTTT. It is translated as CASSPHTGTEKLFF.

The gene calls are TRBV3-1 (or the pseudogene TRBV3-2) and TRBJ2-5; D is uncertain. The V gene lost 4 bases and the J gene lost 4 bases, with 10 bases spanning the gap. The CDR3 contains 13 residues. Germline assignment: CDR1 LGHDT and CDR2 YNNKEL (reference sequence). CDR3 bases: TGTGCCAGCAGCCCACTGACTGGAGAGACCCAGTACTTC. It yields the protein CASSPLTGETQYF.

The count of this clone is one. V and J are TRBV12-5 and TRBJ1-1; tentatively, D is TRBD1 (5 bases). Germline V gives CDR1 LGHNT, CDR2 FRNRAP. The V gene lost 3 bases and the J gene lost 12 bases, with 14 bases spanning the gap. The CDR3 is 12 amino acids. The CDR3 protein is CASGLGPGGTFF. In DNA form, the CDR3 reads TGTGCTAGTGGTTTAGGACCGGGGGGGACTTTCTTT.

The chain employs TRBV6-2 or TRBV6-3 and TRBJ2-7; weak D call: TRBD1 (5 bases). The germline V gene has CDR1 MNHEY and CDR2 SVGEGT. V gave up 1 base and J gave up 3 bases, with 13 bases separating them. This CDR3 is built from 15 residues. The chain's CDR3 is CASSYWAGRSYEQYF. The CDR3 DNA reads TGTGCCAGCAGTTACTGGGCAGGGCGAAGCTACGAGCAGTACTTC.

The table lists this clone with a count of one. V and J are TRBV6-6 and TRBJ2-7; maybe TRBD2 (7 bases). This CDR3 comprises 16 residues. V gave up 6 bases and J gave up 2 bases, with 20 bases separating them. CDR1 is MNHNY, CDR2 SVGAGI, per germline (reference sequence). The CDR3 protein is CASSLGGQGRTYEQYF. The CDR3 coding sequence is TGTGCCAGCAGCCTCGGGGGGCAGGGGCGCACCTACGAGCAGTACTTC.

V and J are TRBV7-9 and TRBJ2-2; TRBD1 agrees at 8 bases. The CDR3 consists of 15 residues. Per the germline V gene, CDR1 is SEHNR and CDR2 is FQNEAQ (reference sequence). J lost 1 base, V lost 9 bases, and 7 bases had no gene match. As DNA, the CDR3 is TGTGCCAGTCAAGCCGGGACAGGGAACACCGGGGAGCTGTTTTTT. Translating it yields CASQAGTGNTGELFF.

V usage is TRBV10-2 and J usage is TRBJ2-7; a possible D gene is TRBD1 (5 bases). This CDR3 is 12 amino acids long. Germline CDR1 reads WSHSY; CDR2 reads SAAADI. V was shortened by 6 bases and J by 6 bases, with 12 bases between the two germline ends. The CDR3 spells CASSLNRGEQYF. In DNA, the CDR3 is TGCGCCAGCAGCCTCAATAGGGGCGAGCAGTACTTC.